This T cell receptor (beta chain) appears in the sequencing data of a study of blood T cells in healthy people across ages (dated by TCRdb to about 2015). Notes on the research overall: Template switching captured roughly one uniquely barcoded TCR beta cDNA molecule per two T cells in model experiments. To track age-related changes in TCR beta repertoire diversity, the study relied on deep sequencing normalized with unique cDNA molecular identifiers. Two additional independent replicas of 1 million unique cDNA reads from the same blood draw were analyzed for two donors (one aged 18 to 29 and one aged 80 or older). Four age groups were formed from the donors: young (average approximately 17 years), middle-aged (around 40), aged (roughly 58) and long-lived (more than 75). To avoid experimental bias, donors of different ages were randomly spread across the sequencing lanes.

The library came from 5' RACE. For sequencing, an Illumina HiSeq 2500 was employed. The second PCR ran for roughly 7 to 11 cycles and used a J-beta primer mix along with a sample-barcoded 5' primer. A unique molecular identifier was introduced onto each TCR beta cDNA molecule by a template-switch 5' adaptor carrying 12 random nucleotides. Each sample yielded at least 3 million CDR3-containing paired-end reads. The Mint cDNA synthesis kit, primed by a TRBC-specific oligonucleotide, was used to synthesize first-strand cDNA from all RNA. Following uracil-DNA glycosylase treatment, all cDNA underwent a first 18-cycle PCR with the universal primers M1SS and BC2_uni_R. Regarding the original processing steps: Each sample was normalized by randomly selecting 1 million high-quality reads, each carrying a distinct molecular identifier. Instead of being binned into consensus sequences, reads that shared molecular identifiers were thrown out. MiTCR, set to a Q25 quality threshold and the strictest error-elimination algorithm, was used for CDR3 identification, clonotype clustering and error correction. A nonparametric unseen species model with Euler transformation was used to estimate a lower bound on total TCR beta diversity. TCRdb passed the public sequencing reads through fastp at Q25 and MiXCR, retaining productive beta sequences. Each CDR3 protein gets just one entry, which takes the most common genes and DNA from the rows behind it. It is TCRdb's table, rather than the study itself, that gives the V and J calls and clone size. In all, the sample holds about 640,000 distinct CDR3 sequences, and about 53% of those were seen once. 30% to 45% of the sample belongs to the ten largest clones.

Notes on this clonotype: There is no known antigen for this receptor. No quality values exist for individual bases; no much larger clone is one base distant.

Measured from the cysteine to the phenylalanine, the CDR3 is 15 residues long. Only the CDR3 part of the read is kept: 45 bases, read in frame from the first base. The germline V and J ends show losses of 7 bases and 9 bases respectively, and no gene match explains 18 bases of the junction. CDR1 SQVTM and CDR2 ANQGSEA are derived from the germline V gene. Systemically healthy Caucasian individuals from Russia, some 36 in total and aged 6 to 90 years, were included as donors. About 10 milliliters of peripheral blood were collected from each donor into EDTA-treated Vacutainer tubes. Ficoll-Paque density-gradient centrifugation was used to isolate PBMCs, with at least 7 million per sample. Trizol reagent was used to extract total RNA from the PBMCs, yielding at least 6 micrograms per sample. For every donor, flow cytometry on a PBMC aliquot measured the percentage of naive CD45RAhigh/CD27high T cells.

Study-wide findings and limitations: Compared with the aged group, more naive CD4+ T cells, fewer expanded clones and increased TCR diversity were shown by the long-lived group, suggesting age selection. Donor CMV infection status was unknown, potentially confounding age-related changes in expanded clonotypes. Observed TCR beta diversity per million T cells fell roughly linearly with age, and a significant reduction was already apparent by age roughly 40. Since profiling was done on bulk unsorted PBMCs, naive and antigen-experienced compartments could not be conclusively compared. Total diversity estimates from one million sequenced T cells were considered lower bounds and underestimates. There was a strong correlation between observed TCR beta diversity and the percentage of naive T cells measured by flow cytometry.

This chain joins TRBV29-1 to TRBJ2-1, with 7 junctional bases fitting TRBD2. The sequence was collected from a man between 60 and 70 years old in good health. Sequences were obtained from blood. The DNA is TGCAGCGGTGCCTTCGGCGGGGGTGGTTTTGTTGAGCAGTTCTTC. This translates into CSGAFGGGGFVEQFF.